These 13 T cell receptor beta chains originate from one sample sequenced in a study of Graves' ophthalmopathy and Graves' hyperthyroidism. RNA transcripts yielded amplified TCR beta CDR3 regions. An opening RT-PCR round employed HTBI primers and preceded a second-round multiplex PCR. Via MiXCR, TCRdb re-called the multiplex PCR reads, giving one row per CDR3 protein. The sample holds some 380,000 distinct CDR3 sequences; 15% are singletons and the top ten take roughly 7%. The sample comprised peripheral blood. The source of these receptors is a woman under 30 with stable Graves' hyperthyroidism.

This clonotype has just a few counts. This could be a read error, since a much larger clone is one nucleotide away. J is TRBJ1-1 and V is TRBV29-1, with D hard to call. The CDR3 has 10 amino acids. CDR1 is SQVTM, CDR2 ANQGSEA, per germline. CDR3 nucleotides: TGCAGCGTTGGGACCACTGAAGCTTCCTTT. Protein: CSVGTTEASF.

Many counts were recorded for this clonotype. The chain employs TRBV15 and TRBJ1-1, with D possibly being TRBD1 (5 bases). Trimming took 6 bases from V and 0 from J, leaving 14 bases between them. Germline CDR1 is LNHNV and CDR2 is YYDKDF (reference sequence). The CDR3 totals 15 residues. The CDR3 here is CATRDPGRMNTEAFF. The CDR3 DNA is TGTGCCACCAGGGATCCGGGACGGATGAACACTGAAGCTTTCTTT. Looking up the rest from reference TRBV15 and TRBJ1-1 gives the full variable domain: DAMVIQNPRYQVTQFGKPVTLSCSQTLNHNVMYWYQQKSSQAPKLLFHYYDKDFNNEADTPDNFQSRRPNTSFCFLDIRSPGLGDTAMYLCATRDPGRMNTEAFFGQGTRLTVV.

Many counts were recorded for this clonotype. The chain combines TRBV15 with TRBJ1-2; TRBD1 agrees at 10 bases. Germline trimming cut 3 bases from V and 6 bases from J; bases unmatched to any gene: 7. The germline gives CDR1 LNHNV, CDR2 YYDKDF (reference sequence). This CDR3 has 15 amino acids. This CDR3 reads CATSSPGTGVHGYTF. The CDR3 nucleotides read TGTGCCACCAGCAGCCCTGGGACAGGGGTCCATGGCTACACCTTC.

At least ten counts were recorded for this clonotype. This rearrangement joins TRBV7-9 to TRBJ1-1, with 7 nucleotides matching TRBD1. Germline V gene data show CDR1 as SEHNR and CDR2 as FQNEAQ (reference sequence). The CDR3 runs to 12 residues. Trimming removed 3 bases from V and 8 bases from J; junction bases left unmatched: 3. This CDR3 reads CASSFSTGEAFF. CDR3 nucleotides: TGTGCCAGCAGCTTCTCGACAGGGGAAGCTTTCTTT.

This clonotype was found many times. J is TRBJ2-7 and V is TRBV20-1, with D perhaps matching TRBD1 (5 bases). Trimming removed 7 bases from V and 2 bases from J, with 9 bases in between. The CDR3 consists of 11 residues. From germline, CDR1 is DFQATT and CDR2 SNEGSKA (reference sequence). The CDR3 DNA follows: TGCAGTGTCGACAGAGCCTACGAGCAGTACTTC. Encoded protein: CSVDRAYEQYF.

V usage is TRBV3-1 and J usage is TRBJ1-5; 8 nucleotides align to TRBD1. After removal of 3 bases from V and 11 bases from J, the junction contained 15 bases not matched to a gene. The CDR3 totals 16 residues. Germline CDR1 LGHDT, CDR2 YNNKEL (reference sequence). For the CDR3, the DNA is TGTGCCAGCAGCCATGGAGCGGGGGGCCAGGGGGCGGCCCAGCATTTT. It is translated as CASSHGAGGQGAAQHF.

This clonotype was observed many times. The CDR3 DNA follows: TGTGCCAGCGAAAGGGACAGGGCTTATGGCTACACCTTC. Its translation: CASERDRAYGYTF. The rearrangement uses TRBV7-9 and TRBJ1-2, with TRBD1 matching over 9 bases. The CDR3 contains 13 residues. Germline CDR1 and CDR2: SEHNR and FQNEAQ (reference sequence). The V gene end was trimmed by 8 bases and the J gene end by 5 bases; junction bases not matched to a gene: 6.

This clonotype has a count of ten or more. The chain joins TRBV2 to TRBJ1-1; D is ambiguous. The V gene lost 1 base and the J gene lost 6 bases, with 6 bases spanning the gap. The CDR3 runs to 12 residues. Germline V gene data show CDR1 as SNHLY and CDR2 as FYNNEI. DNA for the CDR3: TGTGCCAGCAGTGAAGGGGAGGCTGAAGCTTTCTTT. As protein: CASSEGEAEAFF.

This chain joins TRBV19 and TRBJ1-5; TRBD1 is a possible D gene (5 bases). The V and J ends lost 1 base and 5 bases respectively, with 6 bases between them. The germline V gene encodes CDR1 LNHDA and CDR2 SQIVND (reference sequence). The CDR3 is 13 residues long. CDR3 sequence (DNA): TGTGCCAGTAGTATAGCAGGGTATCAGCCCCAGCATTTT. Translated: CASSIAGYQPQHF.

This clonotype was seen repeatedly, ten times or more. The genes are TRBV20-1 and TRBJ2-7, with 8 bases that match TRBD1. CDR1 and CDR2 (germline): DFQATT, SNEGSKA (reference sequence). V shed 6 bases, J shed 7 bases, and the junction held 11 bases outside the gene matches. The CDR3 is 13 residues long. The DNA of the CDR3 is TGCAGTGCCCACCTCGGGACAGGAGCTGAGCAGTACTTC. As protein: CSAHLGTGAEQYF.

This clonotype showed up many times. The rearrangement joins TRBV6-2 or TRBV6-3 to TRBJ2-7; 7 bases align to TRBD2. This CDR3 comprises 18 residues. With V trimmed by 5 bases and J by 4 bases, 20 bases remained unmatched. Germline V gene sequence: CDR1 MNHEY, CDR2 SVGEGT. The CDR3 loop reads CASSISLRLRGNGYEQYF. CDR3 sequence (DNA): TGTGCCAGCAGTATTTCCCTCCGACTGCGGGGGAATGGTTACGAGCAGTACTTC.

This clonotype has only a few counts. This chain's CDR3 is CASSPSGLAGDYEQYF. Here the CDR3 DNA reads TGTGCCAGCAGCCCCTCCGGACTAGCGGGGGACTACGAGCAGTACTTC. The rearrangement links TRBV6-1 to TRBJ2-7; TRBD2 aligns across 13 bases. The CDR3 has 16 residues. Trimming took 6 bases from V and 3 from J; bases not matched to a gene: 8. Germline V lookup: CDR1 MNHNS, CDR2 SASEGT.

Of note for this clonotype: One end of the junction fails to match germline, which may point to a read error. The chain is built from TRBV20-1 and TRBJ2-4; 15 bases line up with TRBD2. This CDR3 comprises 18 residues. Germline CDR1 DFQATT, CDR2 SNEGSKA (reference sequence). The CDR3 sequence is CSARDTGLAGGYGNIKYF. CDR3 coding DNA: TGCAGTGCTAGAGACACGGGACTAGCGGGGGGCTATGGAAACATTAAGTACTTC.